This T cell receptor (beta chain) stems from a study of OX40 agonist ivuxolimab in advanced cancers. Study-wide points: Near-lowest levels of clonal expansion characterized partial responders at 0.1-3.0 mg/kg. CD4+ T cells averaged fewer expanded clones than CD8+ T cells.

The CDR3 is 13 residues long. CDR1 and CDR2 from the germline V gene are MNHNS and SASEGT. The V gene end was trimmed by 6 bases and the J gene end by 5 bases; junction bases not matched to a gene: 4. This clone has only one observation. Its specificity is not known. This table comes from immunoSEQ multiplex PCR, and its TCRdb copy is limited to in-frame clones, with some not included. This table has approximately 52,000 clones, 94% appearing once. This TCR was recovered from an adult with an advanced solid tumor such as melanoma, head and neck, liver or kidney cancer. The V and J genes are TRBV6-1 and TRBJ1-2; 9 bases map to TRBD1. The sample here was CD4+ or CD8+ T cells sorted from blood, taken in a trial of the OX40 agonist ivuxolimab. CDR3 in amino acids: CASRTGTGYGYTF. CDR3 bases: TGTGCCAGCAGGACCGGGACAGGGTATGGCTACACCTTC.